This T cell receptor (beta chain) came from a study of control samples from healthy donors and cancer patients. The CDR3 loop spans 15 amino acids. Per the germline V gene, CDR1 is MNHNS and CDR2 is SASEGT. Between the trimmed V and J ends, which lost 0 bases and 0 bases, there was a span of 6 bases. TCRdb's copy holds only in-frame clones and misses some; the assay was immunoSEQ multiplex PCR. There are roughly 30,000 clones in the sample; 70% to 90% occur only once, and 3% to 4% lies in the top ten. V gene TRBV6-1 combines with J gene TRBJ1-5; no clear D gene. Sequenced input: formalin-fixed, paraffin-embedded tissue. The clonotype was recovered from a female donor with melanoma. In nucleotides, the CDR3 is TGTGCCAGCAGTGAAGCGGCCTATAGCAATCAGCCCCAGCATTTT. Its translation: CASSEAAYSNQPQHF.